This T cell receptor (beta chain) was obtained from a study of blood T cells in healthy people across ages. It was with a sample-barcoded 5' primer and a J-beta primer mix that a second PCR of roughly 6 to 12 cycles was run. Sequencing of every sample gave 2.5 million or more CDR3-containing paired-end reads. TCRdb re-called the 5' RACE reads with MiXCR, one entry per CDR3 protein. The sample contains about 970,000 distinct CDR3 sequences, 51% of which appear only once. This CDR3 comprises 13 residues. Between the trimmed V and J ends, which lost 4 bases and 3 bases, there was a span of 10 bases. The study's findings and limits: Whereas aged donors had fewer naive CD4+ cells, long-lived donors had more of them and higher diversity.

Remarks on this clonotype: The antigen is undetermined.

Aged roughly 6 to 100, donors were systemically healthy Caucasians from Russia. Collection of 8.5 to 10 milliliters of peripheral blood was performed for each donor. Input material: blood. The origin of this receptor is a woman aged 55-75 years in good health. V and J are TRBV12-3 or TRBV12-4 and TRBJ2-7, with D possibly being TRBD1 (6 bases). CDR3 amino acids: CASSYLRGYEQYF. CDR3 DNA sequence: TGTGCCAGCAGTTATCTCAGGGGCTACGAGCAGTACTTC.